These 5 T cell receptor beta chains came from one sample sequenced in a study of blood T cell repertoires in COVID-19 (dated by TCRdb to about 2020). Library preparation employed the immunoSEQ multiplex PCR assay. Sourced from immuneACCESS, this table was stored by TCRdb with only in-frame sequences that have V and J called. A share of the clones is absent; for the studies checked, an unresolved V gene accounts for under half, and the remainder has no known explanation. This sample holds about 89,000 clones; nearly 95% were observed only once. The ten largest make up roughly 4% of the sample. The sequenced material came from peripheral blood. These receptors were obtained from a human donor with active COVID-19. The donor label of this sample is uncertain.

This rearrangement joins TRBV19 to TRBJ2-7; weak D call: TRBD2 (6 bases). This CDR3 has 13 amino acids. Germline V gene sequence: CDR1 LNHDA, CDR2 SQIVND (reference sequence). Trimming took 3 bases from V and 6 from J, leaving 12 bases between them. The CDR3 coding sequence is TGTGCCAGTAGTATGGGAGGAGGGGTCGAGCAGTACTTC. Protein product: CASSMGGGVEQYF.

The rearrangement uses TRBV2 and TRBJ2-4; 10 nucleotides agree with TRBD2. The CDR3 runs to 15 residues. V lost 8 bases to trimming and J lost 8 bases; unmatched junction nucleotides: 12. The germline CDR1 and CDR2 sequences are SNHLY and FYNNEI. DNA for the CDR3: TGTGCCAGCCTGTTGTCTAGCGGGGGTGGGGACATTCAGTACTTC. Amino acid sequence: CASLLSSGGGDIQYF.

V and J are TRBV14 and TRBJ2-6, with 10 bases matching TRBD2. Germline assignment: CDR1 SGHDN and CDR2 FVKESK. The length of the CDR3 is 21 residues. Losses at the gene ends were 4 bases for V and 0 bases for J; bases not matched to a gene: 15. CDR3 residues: CASSRGAGGISWGSGANVLTF. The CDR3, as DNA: TGTGCCAGCAGCCGCGGAGCGGGAGGGATCTCATGGGGCTCTGGGGCCAACGTCCTGACTTTC. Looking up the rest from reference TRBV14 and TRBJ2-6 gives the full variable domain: EAGVTQFPSHSVIEKGQTVTLRCDPISGHDNLYWYRRVMGKEIKFLLHFVKESKQDESGMPNNRFLAERTGGTYSTLKVQPAELEDSGVYFCASSRGAGGISWGSGANVLTFGAGSRLTVL.

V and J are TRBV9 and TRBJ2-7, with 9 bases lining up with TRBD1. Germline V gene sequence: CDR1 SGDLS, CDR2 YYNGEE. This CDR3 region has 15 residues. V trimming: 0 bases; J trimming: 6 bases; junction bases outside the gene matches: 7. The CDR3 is CASSVEGQGIREQYF. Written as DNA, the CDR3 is TGTGCCAGCAGCGTAGAGGGACAGGGCATACGCGAGCAGTACTTC.

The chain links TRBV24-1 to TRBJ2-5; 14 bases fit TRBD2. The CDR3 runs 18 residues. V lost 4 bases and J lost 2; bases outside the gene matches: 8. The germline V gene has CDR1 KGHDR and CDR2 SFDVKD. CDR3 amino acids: CATSEGTSGGRWQETQYF. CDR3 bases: TGTGCCACCAGTGAGGGGACTAGCGGGGGTAGGTGGCAAGAGACCCAGTACTTC.